This passage covers 2 T cell receptor beta chains from one sample sequenced in a study of vaccination and CD4 T cells after COVID-19. An Oncomine TCR Beta short-read assay was used to sequence the DNA from cultured CD4+ T cells. MiXCR was run by TCRdb on the PCR reads, yielding one entry per CDR3 protein. The data show approximately 12,000 distinct CDR3 sequences, 47% seen once. These receptors lack a known antigen. The treatment denotes: approximately 10-day PBMC culture with coronavirus spike peptide pools or control peptides (ViraFEST assay). What was sequenced was CD4+ T cells from blood, cultured in vitro. Receptors were obtained from a human donor who had recovered from COVID-19.

The J gene is TRBJ2-1, the V gene TRBV11-3, with TRBD2 identical over 8 bases. This CDR3 comprises 17 residues. Germline loops: CDR1 SGHNT, CDR2 YENEEA. V gave up 5 bases and J gave up 1 base; unmatched junction bases: 10. CDR3 loop: CASSRSSGRDSYNEQFF. CDR3 nucleotides: TGTGCCAGCAGCAGGTCAAGCGGGAGAGATTCCTACAATGAGCAGTTCTTC.

The genes are TRBV7-2 and TRBJ2-5; D might be TRBD2 (5 bases). The CDR3 covers 14 residues. Trimming took 5 bases from V and 2 from J, leaving 12 bases between them. Germline assignment: CDR1 SGHTA and CDR2 FQGNSA. CDR3 DNA sequence: TGTGCCAGCAGCCGGTCGGCGGGTCAAGAGACCCAGTACTTC. Translated: CASSRSAGQETQYF.